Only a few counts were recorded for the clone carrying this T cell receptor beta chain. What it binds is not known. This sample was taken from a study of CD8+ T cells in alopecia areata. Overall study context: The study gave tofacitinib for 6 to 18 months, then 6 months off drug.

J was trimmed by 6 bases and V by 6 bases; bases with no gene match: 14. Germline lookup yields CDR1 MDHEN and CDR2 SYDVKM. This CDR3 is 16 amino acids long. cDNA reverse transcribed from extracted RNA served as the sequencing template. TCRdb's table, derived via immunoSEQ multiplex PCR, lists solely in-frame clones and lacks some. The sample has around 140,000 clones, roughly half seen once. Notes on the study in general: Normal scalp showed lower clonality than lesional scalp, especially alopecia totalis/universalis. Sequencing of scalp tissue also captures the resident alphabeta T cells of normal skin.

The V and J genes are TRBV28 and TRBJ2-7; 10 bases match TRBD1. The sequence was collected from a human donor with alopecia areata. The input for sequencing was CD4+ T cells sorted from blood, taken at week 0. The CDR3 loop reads CASSYPRGQGSGEQYF. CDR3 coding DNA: TGTGCCAGCAGCTATCCTAGGGGACAGGGGAGCGGCGAGCAGTACTTC.